Listed below are T cell receptor beta chains from one sample, sequenced in a study of naive CD8 T cells in extremely preterm neonates. The protocol was immunoSEQ multiplex PCR, while the TCRdb copy is restricted to in-frame clones and leaves out a portion. The sample lists tens of thousands of clones; about 87% were seen once. The specimen was naive CD8+ T cells from cord blood. The receptors derive from a boy who was born preterm. Each CDR3 is given with its conserved first and last residue. The D gene is left open where the match is weak. Where a row states a size, it is once, few, many or the class of an expanded clone; other rows omit it.

clone_size j_call v_call d_call cdr3_aa cdr3_nt
- TRBJ2-7 TRBV6-5 - CASTQGEQYF TGTGCCAGCACTCAGGGCGAGCAGTACTTC
- TRBJ1-3 TRBV5-6 - CASSLRGAGNTIYF TGTGCCAGCAGCTTACGGGGGGCTGGAAACACCATATATTTT
- TRBJ1-1 TRBV13 TRBD1 CASSFPGGLEAFF TGTGCCAGCAGCTTTCCAGGGGGCCTTGAAGCTTTCTTT
- TRBJ2-7 TRBV5-1 TRBD1 CASSWDRSYEQYF TGCGCCAGCAGCTGGGACAGGTCCTACGAGCAGTACTTC
- TRBJ1-1 TRBV6-1 TRBD1 CASSVTGVDTEAFF TGTGCCAGCAGCGTGACAGGGGTGGACACTGAAGCTTTCTTT
few TRBJ1-5 TRBV9 TRBD1 CASSVGTGSNQPQHF TGTGCCAGCAGCGTAGGGACAGGGAGCAATCAGCCCCAGCATTTT
- TRBJ1-6 TRBV27 TRBD1 CASSFLKGADNSPLHF TGTGCCAGCAGTTTCCTCAAGGGGGCGGATAATTCACCCCTCCACTTT
- TRBJ1-2 TRBV11-2 - CASSLANNYGYTF TGTGCCAGCAGCTTAGCAAATAACTATGGCTACACCTTC
once TRBJ1-4 TRBV7-2 TRBD1 CASSWVTGAYEKLFF TGTGCCAGCAGCTGGGTGACAGGGGCATATGAAAAACTGTTTTTT
- TRBJ2-7 TRBV7-2 TRBD2 CASSSSGGAYEQYF TGTGCCAGCAGCTCTAGCGGGGGCGCCTACGAGCAGTACTTC
- TRBJ2-7 TRBV27 TRBD1 CASSLWGTGGAYEQYF TGTGCCAGCAGTTTATGGGGGACAGGGGGCGCCTACGAGCAGTACTTC
once TRBJ2-5 TRBV6-5 - CASSYGETQYF TGTGCCAGCAGTTACGGAGAGACCCAGTACTTC
- TRBJ2-7 TRBV14 - CASSQGTYEQYF TGTGCCAGCAGCCAAGGGACCTACGAGCAGTACTTC
- TRBJ1-4 TRBV19 TRBD1 CASSTGTGTNEKLFF TGTGCCAGTAGTACCGGGACAGGGACTAATGAAAAACTGTTTTTT
- TRBJ1-6 TRBV6-9 TRBD1 CASSWDSSYNSPLHF TGTGCCAGCAGTTGGGACAGCTCCTATAATTCACCCCTCCACTTT
- TRBJ2-5 TRBV11-2 - CASRGTSWGQETQYF TGTGCCAGCAGGGGAACTAGCTGGGGACAAGAGACCCAGTACTTC
- TRBJ1-1 TRBV21-1 - CASSKDNTEAFF TGTGCCAGCAGCAAAGACAACACTGAAGCTTTCTTT
- TRBJ2-2 TRBV5-1 - CASSLGGAGELFF TGCGCCAGCAGCTTGGGGGGCGCCGGGGAGCTGTTTTTT
- TRBJ1-5 TRBV11-2 - CASSLGRDSNQPQHF TGTGCCAGCAGCTTAGGCCGGGACAGCAATCAGCCCCAGCATTTT
once TRBJ2-1 TRBV7-2 - CASSLLLTGYNEQFF TGTGCCAGCAGCTTACTACTAACAGGGTACAATGAGCAGTTCTTC
- TRBJ1-3 TRBV6-8 TRBD1 CASSYQGGGGNTIYF TGTGCCAGCAGTTACCAAGGGGGCGGGGGAAACACCATATATTTT
few TRBJ2-6 TRBV9 - CASSVGGSGANVLTF TGTGCCAGCAGCGTAGGGGGCTCTGGGGCCAACGTCCTGACTTTC
few TRBJ2-7 TRBV27 - CASSLLGGYEQYF TGTGCCAGCAGTCTCTTAGGGGGCTACGAGCAGTACTTC
- TRBJ2-1 TRBV4-2 - CASSQEPGDTYNEQFF TGTGCCAGCAGCCAAGAGCCGGGGGATACCTACAATGAGCAGTTCTTC
- TRBJ2-7 TRBV7-8 TRBD1 CASSGRDRAYEQYF TGTGCCAGCAGTGGACGGGACAGGGCCTACGAGCAGTACTTC
- TRBJ2-7 TRBV4-1 - CASSQGGQGYSYEQYF TGCGCCAGCAGCCAAGGTGGACAAGGGTACTCCTACGAGCAGTACTTC
few TRBJ2-7 TRBV10-3 TRBD1 CAISGDRVEQYF TGTGCCATCAGTGGAGACAGGGTTGAGCAGTACTTC
- TRBJ2-7 TRBV19 TRBD2 CASSTSGTSGLYEQYF TGTGCCAGTAGTACGTCCGGGACTAGCGGTTTATACGAGCAGTACTTC
- TRBJ2-3 TRBV4-2 TRBD2 CASSQGDTSGLDTQYF TGTGCCAGCAGCCAAGGAGATACTAGCGGGTTAGATACGCAGTATTTT
- TRBJ1-1 TRBV7-9 - CASSHFNTEAFF TGTGCCAGCAGCCACTTCAACACTGAAGCTTTCTTT
- TRBJ1-1 TRBV5-6 - CASSLWNTEAFF TGTGCCAGCAGCTTATGGAACACTGAAGCTTTCTTT
- TRBJ2-5 TRBV5-1 TRBD2 CASSLDGGETQYF TGCGCCAGCAGCTTGGACGGGGGGGAGACCCAGTACTTC
- TRBJ2-7 TRBV19 - CASSIGGGSYEQYF TGTGCCAGTAGTATAGGTGGGGGCTCCTACGAGCAGTACTTC
once TRBJ1-5 TRBV5-6 - CASSLGQPQHF TGTGCCAGCAGCTTGGGTCAGCCCCAGCATTTT
- TRBJ1-1 TRBV19 - CASSIGSTEAFF TGTGCCAGTAGTATAGGGTCCACTGAAGCTTTCTTT
- TRBJ1-6 TRBV10-2 TRBD1 CASSETTGYNSPLHF TGCGCCAGCAGTGAAACGACAGGGTATAATTCACCCCTCCACTTT
- TRBJ2-7 TRBV27 - CASSLSQGYEQYF TGTGCCAGCAGTTTATCCCAGGGGTACGAGCAGTACTTC
- TRBJ2-2 TRBV10-3 TRBD1 CAIRDRGNTGELFF TGTGCCATCAGGGACAGGGGGAACACCGGGGAGCTGTTTTTT
- TRBJ2-3 TRBV9 - CASSVATGGFTDTQYF TGTGCCAGCAGCGTAGCTACGGGGGGCTTCACAGATACGCAGTATTTT
- TRBJ1-1 TRBV19 - CASSMTGNTEAFF TGTGCCAGTAGTATGACAGGGAACACTGAAGCTTTCTTT
once TRBJ2-3 TRBV10-1 TRBD2 CASSETSGGGTDTQYF TGCGCCAGCAGTGAGACTAGCGGGGGGGGCACAGATACGCAGTATTTT
- TRBJ2-3 TRBV30 - CAWNFIGTDTQYF TGTGCCTGGAACTTTATCGGCACAGATACGCAGTATTTT
- TRBJ2-1 TRBV2 - CASSEGGPRSHNEQFF TGTGCCAGCAGTGAAGGGGGGCCTCGGAGCCACAATGAGCAGTTCTTC
- TRBJ1-2 TRBV6-1 - CASSEAGRGGGYTF TGTGCCAGCAGTGAAGCTGGAAGGGGGGGCGGCTACACCTTC
- TRBJ2-1 TRBV12-5 TRBD2 CASGSSGGYNEQFF TGTGCTAGTGGTTCTAGCGGGGGGTACAATGAGCAGTTCTTC
- TRBJ2-7 TRBV7-2 TRBD2 CASSFWTSGGVYEQYF TGTGCCAGCAGCTTTTGGACTAGCGGGGGGGTCTACGAGCAGTACTTC
- TRBJ2-7 TRBV4-1 - CASSQVRGVYEQYF TGCGCCAGCAGCCAAGTGCGGGGTGTATACGAGCAGTACTTC
- TRBJ2-2 TRBV5-1 TRBD1 CASSWTGNTGELFF TGCGCCAGCAGCTGGACAGGGAACACCGGGGAGCTGTTTTTT
- TRBJ1-2 TRBV6-1 - CASSEGGGGYGYTF TGTGCCAGCAGTGAAGGGGGAGGGGGCTATGGCTACACCTTC
- TRBJ1-5 TRBV27 - CASSLRWGHSNQPQHF TGTGCCAGCAGTTTACGTTGGGGGCATAGCAATCAGCCCCAGCATTTT
- TRBJ2-3 TRBV4-1 - CASSQDSTDTQYF TGCGCCAGCAGCCAAGACAGCACAGATACGCAGTATTTT
- TRBJ2-7 TRBV5-6 - CASSFSYEQYF TGTGCCAGCAGCTTTTCCTACGAGCAGTACTTC
- TRBJ1-1 TRBV5-1 - CASSFTGNTEAFF TGCGCCAGCAGCTTTACAGGGAACACTGAAGCTTTCTTT
- TRBJ2-7 TRBV29-1 - CSVEGSYEQYF TGCAGCGTTGAGGGCTCCTACGAGCAGTACTTC
- TRBJ2-1 TRBV19 TRBD1 CASSPFDRGNEQFF TGTGCCAGTAGTCCCTTTGACAGGGGCAATGAGCAGTTCTTC